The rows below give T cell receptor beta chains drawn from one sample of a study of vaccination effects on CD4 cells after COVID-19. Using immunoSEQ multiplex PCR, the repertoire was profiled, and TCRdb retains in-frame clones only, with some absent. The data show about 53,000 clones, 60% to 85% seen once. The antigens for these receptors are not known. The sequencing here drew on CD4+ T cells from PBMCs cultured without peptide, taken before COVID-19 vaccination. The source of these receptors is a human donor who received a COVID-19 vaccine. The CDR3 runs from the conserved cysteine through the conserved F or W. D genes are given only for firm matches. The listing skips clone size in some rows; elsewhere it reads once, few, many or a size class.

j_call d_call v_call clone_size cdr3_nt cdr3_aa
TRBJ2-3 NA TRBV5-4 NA TGTGCCAGCAGGGAGGTACGGGGCACAGATACGCAGTATTTT CASREVRGTDTQYF
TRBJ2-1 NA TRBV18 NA TGTGCCAGCTCACCGACGGGGACGTACAATGAGCAGTTCTTC CASSPTGTYNEQFF
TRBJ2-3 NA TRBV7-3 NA TGTGCCAGCAGCCCGGGACTTGGAGTCACAGATACGCAGTATTTT CASSPGLGVTDTQYF
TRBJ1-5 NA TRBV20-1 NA TGCAGTGCTAGTTACACAGGACAAAATCAGCCCCAGCATTTT CSASYTGQNQPQHF
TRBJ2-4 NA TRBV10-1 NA TGCGCCAGCAGCCAGGGAAAGGGGGCCAAAAACATTCAGTACTTC CASSQGKGAKNIQYF
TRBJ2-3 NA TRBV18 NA TGTGCCAGCTCACCACCGTCAAGCACTGATACGCAGTATTTT CASSPPSSTDTQYF
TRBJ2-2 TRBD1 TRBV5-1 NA TGCGCCAGCAGCTTTAGACAGGGGTCGATCGGGGAGCTGTTTTTT CASSFRQGSIGELFF
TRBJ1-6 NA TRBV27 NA TGTGCCAGCAGTCCTCTCCCCTGGGACCTTGATTCACCCCTCCACTTT CASSPLPWDLDSPLHF
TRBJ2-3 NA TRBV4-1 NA TGCGCCAGCAGCCAAGAGCAGGGTACGCAGTATTTT CASSQEQGTQYF
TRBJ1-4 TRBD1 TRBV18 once TGTGCCAGCTCACGGACAGGGTATGAAAAACTGTTTTTT CASSRTGYEKLFF
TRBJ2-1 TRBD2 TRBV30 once TGTGCTTGTCGGGGGGGATTATACAATGAGCAGTTCTTC CACRGGLYNEQFF
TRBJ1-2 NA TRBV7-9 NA TGTGCCAGCAGCAACTCTATGGAGGGCTACACCTTC CASSNSMEGYTF
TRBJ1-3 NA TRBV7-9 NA TGTGCCAGCAGCTTTGGGGGGCAGGGAAACACCATATATTTT CASSFGGQGNTIYF
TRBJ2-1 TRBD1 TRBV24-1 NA TGTGCCACCAGTGATCAGACAGGGGGCTACAATGAGCAGTTCTTC CATSDQTGGYNEQFF
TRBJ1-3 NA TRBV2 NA TGTGCCAGCACTAGTTTCAACGGAAACACCATATATTTT CASTSFNGNTIYF
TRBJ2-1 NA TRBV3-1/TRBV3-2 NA TGTGCCAGCAGCCAAGTCCGGGCTCTGCATCCCCAATACAATGAGCAGTTCTTC CASSQVRALHPQYNEQFF
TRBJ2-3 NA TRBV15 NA TGTGCCACCAGCAGAGATGCCGCAGATACGCAGTATTTT CATSRDAADTQYF
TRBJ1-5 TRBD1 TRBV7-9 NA TGTGCCAGCAGCCCGACAGGGAGAGACCAGCCCCAGCATTTT CASSPTGRDQPQHF
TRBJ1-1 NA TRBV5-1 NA TGCGCCAGCAGCTTGGTGTTGGGAAATGATGAAGCTTTCTTT CASSLVLGNDEAFF
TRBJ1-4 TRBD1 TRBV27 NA TGTGCCAGCAGTTGGCGACAGGGAGGCGAAAAACTGTTTTTT CASSWRQGGEKLFF
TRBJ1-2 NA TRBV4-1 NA TGCGCCAGCAGCCAAGGGAATGGCTACACCTTC CASSQGNGYTF
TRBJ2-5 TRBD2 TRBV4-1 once TGCGCCAGCAGCCAGGGAATTCTAGCGGGGGGGCAAGAGACCCAGTACTTC CASSQGILAGGQETQYF
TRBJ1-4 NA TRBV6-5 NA TGTGCCAGCAGTCGGACATCTCCATATGAAAAACTGTTTTTT CASSRTSPYEKLFF
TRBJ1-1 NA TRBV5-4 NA TGTGCCAGCAGCTTTTTGCAGGGTGGCACTGAAGCTTTCTTT CASSFLQGGTEAFF
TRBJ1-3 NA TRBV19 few TGTGCCAGTAGTAGGTTTTCTGGAAACACCATATATTTT CASSRFSGNTIYF
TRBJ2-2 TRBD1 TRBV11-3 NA TGTGCCAGCAGCGCCAGGACAGGGTCCGGGGAGCTGTTTTTT CASSARTGSGELFF
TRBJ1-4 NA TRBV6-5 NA TGTGCCAGCAGCCCCAGTGGGGGTAATGAAAAACTGTTTTTT CASSPSGGNEKLFF
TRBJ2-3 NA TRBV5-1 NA TGCGCCAGCAGCTTGAGGGGGTTCAGCACAGATACGCAGTATTTT CASSLRGFSTDTQYF
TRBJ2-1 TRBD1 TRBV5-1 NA TGCGCCAGCAGCCGAGGGACAGGGGAGTCGTACAATGAGCAGTTCTTC CASSRGTGESYNEQFF